This TCR beta chain was captured in a study of OX40 agonist ivuxolimab in advanced cancers. The wider study: The study enrolled dose-escalation patients with hepatocellular carcinoma, melanoma, renal cell or head and neck cancer. Among those enrolled, mean age was approximately 62 years (range about 23 to 85) and about 81% were male. Study-level points and caveats: Antigen specificity was not determined for the expanded peripheral T cells. Expanded clones were, on average, more numerous among CD8+ T cells than CD4+.

Using immunoSEQ multiplex PCR, the repertoire was profiled, and TCRdb retains in-frame clones only, with some absent. The sample consists of 77,000 or so clones, 86% of them appearing once. Points on this clone: As yet, its antigen is unknown.

Trimming took 5 bases from V and 0 from J, leaving 14 bases between them. CDR1 and CDR2 from the germline V gene are SGHAT and FQNNGV. This CDR3 spans 16 amino acids. This chain connects TRBV11-2 to TRBJ1-3; tentatively, D is TRBD1 (5 bases). The sequencing here drew on CD4+ or CD8+ T cells sorted from blood, taken in a trial of the OX40 agonist ivuxolimab. The receptor's source is an adult with an advanced solid tumor such as melanoma, head and neck, liver or kidney cancer. The CDR3 coding sequence is TGTGCCAGCAGCCCCCTAAAAGGGGTCTCTGGAAACACCATATATTTT. Its protein is CASSPLKGVSGNTIYF.